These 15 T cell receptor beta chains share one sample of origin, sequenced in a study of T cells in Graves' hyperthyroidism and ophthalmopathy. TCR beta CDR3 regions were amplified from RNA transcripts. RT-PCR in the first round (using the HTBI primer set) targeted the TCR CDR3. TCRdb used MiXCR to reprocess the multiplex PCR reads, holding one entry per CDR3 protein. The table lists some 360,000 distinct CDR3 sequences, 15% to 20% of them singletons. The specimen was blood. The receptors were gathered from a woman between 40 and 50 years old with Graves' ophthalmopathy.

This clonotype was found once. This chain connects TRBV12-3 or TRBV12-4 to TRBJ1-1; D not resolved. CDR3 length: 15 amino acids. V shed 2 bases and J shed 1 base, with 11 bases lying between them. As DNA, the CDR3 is TGTGCCAGCAGTTTATTCGTCAGCGCGAACACTGAAGCTTTCTTT. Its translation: CASSLFVSANTEAFF.

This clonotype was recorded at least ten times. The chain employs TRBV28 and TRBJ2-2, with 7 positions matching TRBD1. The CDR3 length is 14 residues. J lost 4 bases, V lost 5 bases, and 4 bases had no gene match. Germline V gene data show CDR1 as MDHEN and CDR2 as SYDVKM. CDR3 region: CASSEGAVTGELFF. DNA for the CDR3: TGTGCCAGCAGTGAGGGGGCGGTCACCGGGGAGCTGTTTTTT.

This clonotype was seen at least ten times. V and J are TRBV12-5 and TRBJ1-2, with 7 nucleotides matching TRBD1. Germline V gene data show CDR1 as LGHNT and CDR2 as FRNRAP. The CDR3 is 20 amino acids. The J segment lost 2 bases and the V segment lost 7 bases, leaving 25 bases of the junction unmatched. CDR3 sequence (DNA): TGTGCTAGTGTTTTCCAAACCGCCGGGACAGAGTTTTTCCAAAACTATGGCTACACCTTC. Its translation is CASVFQTAGTEFFQNYGYTF. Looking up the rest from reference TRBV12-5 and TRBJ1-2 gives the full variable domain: DARVTQTPRHKVTEMGQEVTMRCQPILGHNTVFWYRQTMMQGLELLAYFRNRAPLDDSGMPKDRFSAEMPDATLATLKIQPSEPRDSAVYFCASVFQTAGTEFFQNYGYTFGSGTRLTVV.

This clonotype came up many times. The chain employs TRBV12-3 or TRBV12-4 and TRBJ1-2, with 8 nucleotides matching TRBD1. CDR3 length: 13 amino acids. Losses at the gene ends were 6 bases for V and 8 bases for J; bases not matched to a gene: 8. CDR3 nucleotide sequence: TGTGCCAGCAGCATCGACAGGGGCGGAGGCTACACCTTC. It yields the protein CASSIDRGGGYTF.

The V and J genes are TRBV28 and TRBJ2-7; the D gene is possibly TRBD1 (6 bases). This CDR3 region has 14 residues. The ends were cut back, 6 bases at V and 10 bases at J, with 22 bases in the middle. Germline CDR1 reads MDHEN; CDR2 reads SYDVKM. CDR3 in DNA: TGTGCCAGCAGACAGAAAGACAGGCCCCCTCGACAGTACTTC. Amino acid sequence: CASRQKDRPPRQYF.

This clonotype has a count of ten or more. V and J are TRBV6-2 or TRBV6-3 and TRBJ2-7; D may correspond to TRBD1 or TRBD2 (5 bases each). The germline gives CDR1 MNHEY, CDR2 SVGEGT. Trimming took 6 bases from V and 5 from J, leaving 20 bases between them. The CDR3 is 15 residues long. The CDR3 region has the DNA TGTGCCAGCAGGTATCTAGCAGGGAAGATCGACGAGCAGTACTTC. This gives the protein CASRYLAGKIDEQYF.

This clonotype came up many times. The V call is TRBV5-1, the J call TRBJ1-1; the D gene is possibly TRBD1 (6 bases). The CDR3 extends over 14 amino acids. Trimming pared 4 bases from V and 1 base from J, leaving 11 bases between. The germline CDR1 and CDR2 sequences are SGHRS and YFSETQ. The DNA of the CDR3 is TGCGCCAGCAGCCAGGACAGCTCGAACACTGAAGCTTTCTTT. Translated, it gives CASSQDSSNTEAFF.

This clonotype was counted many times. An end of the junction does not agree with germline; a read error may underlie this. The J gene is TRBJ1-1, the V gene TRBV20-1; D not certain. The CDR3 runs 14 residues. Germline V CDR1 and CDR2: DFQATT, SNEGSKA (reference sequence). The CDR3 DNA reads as TGCAGTGCTAGAGAGCTAGGGATGAACACTGAAGCTCTCTTT. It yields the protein CSARELGMNTEALF.

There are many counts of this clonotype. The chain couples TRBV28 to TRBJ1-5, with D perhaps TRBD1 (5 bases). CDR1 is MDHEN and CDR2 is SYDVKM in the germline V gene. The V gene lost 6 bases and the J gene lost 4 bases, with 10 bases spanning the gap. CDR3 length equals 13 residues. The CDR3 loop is CASRVQENQPQHF. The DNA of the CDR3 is TGTGCCAGCAGAGTACAGGAGAATCAGCCCCAGCATTTT.

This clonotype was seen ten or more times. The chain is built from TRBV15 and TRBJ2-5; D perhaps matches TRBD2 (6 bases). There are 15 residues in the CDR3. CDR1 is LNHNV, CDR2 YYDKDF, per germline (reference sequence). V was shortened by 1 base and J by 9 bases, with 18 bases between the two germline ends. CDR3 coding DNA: TGTGCCACCAGCAGAGCGGGACTGATGGGGGAAGCCCAGTACTTC. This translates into CATSRAGLMGEAQYF. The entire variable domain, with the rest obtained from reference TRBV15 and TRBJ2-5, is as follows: DAMVIQNPRYQVTQFGKPVTLSCSQTLNHNVMYWYQQKSSQAPKLLFHYYDKDFNNEADTPDNFQSRRPNTSFCFLDIRSPGLGDTAMYLCATSRAGLMGEAQYFGPGTRLLVL.

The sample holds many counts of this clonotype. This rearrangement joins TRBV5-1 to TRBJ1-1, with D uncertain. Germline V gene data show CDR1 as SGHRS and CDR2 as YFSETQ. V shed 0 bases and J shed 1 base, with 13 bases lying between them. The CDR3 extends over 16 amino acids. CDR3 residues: CASSLGGGGRNTEAFF. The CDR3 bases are TGCGCCAGCAGCTTGGGGGGTGGAGGGAGGAACACTGAAGCTTTCTTT.

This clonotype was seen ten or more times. Here the CDR3 reads CASRPGYNSNQPQHF. The CDR3 DNA is TGTGCCAGCAGGCCCGGTTACAATAGCAATCAGCCCCAGCATTTT. The chain has TRBV6-1 and TRBJ1-5; D remains unclear. The V end was cut by 6 bases, the J end by 0 bases, with 12 bases between. This CDR3 is built from 15 residues. CDR1 MNHNS and CDR2 SASEGT come from the germline V gene.

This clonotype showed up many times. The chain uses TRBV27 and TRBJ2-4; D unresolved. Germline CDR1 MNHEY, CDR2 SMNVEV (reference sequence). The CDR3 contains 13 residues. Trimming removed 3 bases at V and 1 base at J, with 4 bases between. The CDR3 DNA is TGTGCCAGCAGTTTTGCGGCCAAAAACATTCAGTACTTC. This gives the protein CASSFAAKNIQYF.

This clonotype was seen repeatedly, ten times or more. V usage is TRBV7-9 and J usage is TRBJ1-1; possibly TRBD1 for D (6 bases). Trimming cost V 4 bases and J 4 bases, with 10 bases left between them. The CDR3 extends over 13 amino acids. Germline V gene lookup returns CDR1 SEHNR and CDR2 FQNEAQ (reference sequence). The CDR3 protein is CASSSGVFTEAFF. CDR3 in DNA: TGTGCCAGCAGCTCAGGGGTGTTCACTGAAGCTTTCTTT.

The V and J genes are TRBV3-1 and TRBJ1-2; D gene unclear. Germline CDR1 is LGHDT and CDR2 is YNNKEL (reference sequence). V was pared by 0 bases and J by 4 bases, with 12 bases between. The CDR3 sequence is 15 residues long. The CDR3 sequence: CASSQEVGGGYGYTF. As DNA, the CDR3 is TGTGCCAGCAGCCAAGAAGTGGGAGGTGGCTATGGCTACACCTTC.